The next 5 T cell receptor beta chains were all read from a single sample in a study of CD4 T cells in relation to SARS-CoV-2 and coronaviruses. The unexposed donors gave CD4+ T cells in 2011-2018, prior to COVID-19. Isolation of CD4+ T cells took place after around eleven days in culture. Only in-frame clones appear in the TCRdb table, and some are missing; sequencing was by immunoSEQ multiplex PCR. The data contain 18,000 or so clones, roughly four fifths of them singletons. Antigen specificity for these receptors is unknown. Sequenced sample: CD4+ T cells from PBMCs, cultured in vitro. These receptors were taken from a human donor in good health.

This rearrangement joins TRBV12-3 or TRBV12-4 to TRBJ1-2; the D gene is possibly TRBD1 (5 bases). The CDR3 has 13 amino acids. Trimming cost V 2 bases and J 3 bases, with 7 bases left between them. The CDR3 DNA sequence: TGTGCCAGCAGTTTACGGGGCGACTATGGCTACACCTTC. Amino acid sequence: CASSLRGDYGYTF.

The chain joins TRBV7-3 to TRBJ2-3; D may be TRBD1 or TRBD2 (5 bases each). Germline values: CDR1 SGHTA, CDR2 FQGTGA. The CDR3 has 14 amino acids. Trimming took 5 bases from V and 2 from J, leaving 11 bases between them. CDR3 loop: CASSPGRYTDTQYF. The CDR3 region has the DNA TGTGCCAGCAGCCCGGGGCGGTACACAGATACGCAGTATTTT.

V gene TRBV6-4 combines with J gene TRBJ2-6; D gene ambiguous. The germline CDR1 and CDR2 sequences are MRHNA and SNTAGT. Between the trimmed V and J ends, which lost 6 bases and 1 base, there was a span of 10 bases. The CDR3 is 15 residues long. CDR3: CASSVDGSGANVLTF. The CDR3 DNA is TGTGCCAGCAGCGTGGACGGGTCTGGGGCCAACGTCCTGACTTTC.

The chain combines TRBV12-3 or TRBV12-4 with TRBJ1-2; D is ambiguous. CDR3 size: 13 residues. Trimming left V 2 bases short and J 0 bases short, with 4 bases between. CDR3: CASSLTSNYGYTF. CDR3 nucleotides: TGTGCCAGCAGTTTAACCTCTAACTATGGCTACACCTTC.

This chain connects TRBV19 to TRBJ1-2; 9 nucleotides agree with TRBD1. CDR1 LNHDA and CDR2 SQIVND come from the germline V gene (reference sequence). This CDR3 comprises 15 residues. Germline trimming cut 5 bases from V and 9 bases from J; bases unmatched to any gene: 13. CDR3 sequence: CASSVSGTGSYRYTF. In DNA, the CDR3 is TGTGCCAGTAGTGTAAGCGGGACAGGGTCTTATCGCTACACCTTC.